These T cell receptor beta chains were read from a single sample in a study of low-dose radiotherapy and immunotherapy resistance in tumors. TCRdb itself ran the reads through MiXCR, one entry per CDR3 protein. The table has around 64,000 distinct CDR3 sequences, roughly 29% seen once. The sequenced sample was PBMCs, obtained before treatment. These receptors were taken from a male donor with rectosigmoid adenocarcinoma. Both conserved end residues are part of each CDR3. A D gene is named only where the DNA matches it firmly. Size values are once, few and many counts, or a class for expanded clones, and some rows have none.

>TRBV7-2|.|.|TRBJ2-5
CASSTTGQETQYF
TGTGCCAGCAGCACGACGGGGCAAGAGACCCAGTACTTC
>TRBV28|.|.|TRBJ1-3
CASSLHGQPNSGNTIYF
TGTGCCAGCAGTTTACACGGACAGCCAAACTCTGGAAACACCATATATTTT
>TRBV30|few|TRBD1|TRBJ2-3
CAWSLGTGGPDTQYF
TGTGCCTGGAGTTTAGGGACAGGGGGCCCAGATACGCAGTATTTT
>TRBV7-8|many|TRBD2|TRBJ2-1
CASSLQRGGRNEQFF
TGTGCCAGCAGCTTACAGCGGGGGGGCCGGAATGAGCAGTTCTTC
>TRBV20-1|.|.|TRBJ1-1
CSARGEGYTTEAFF
TGCAGTGCTAGAGGGGAGGGGTACACCACTGAAGCTTTCTTT
>TRBV6-6|.|.|TRBJ2-6
CASRAGSAANVLTF
TGTGCCAGCAGGGCGGGTAGCGCGGCCAACGTCCTGACTTTC
>TRBV20-1|.|.|TRBJ2-4
CSASFGAKNIQYF
TGCAGTGCTAGCTTTGGGGCCAAAAACATTCAGTACTTC
>TRBV11-2|many|.|TRBJ2-3
CASSLGTPRDTQYF
TGTGCCAGCAGCTTAGGAACGCCCAGGGATACGCAGTATTTT
>TRBV14|many|.|TRBJ2-1
CASSQVWGVGEQFF
TGTGCCAGCAGCCAAGTCTGGGGGGTCGGTGAGCAGTTCTTC
>TRBV7-6|many|.|TRBJ2-3
CASSLGVAASTDTQYF
TGTGCCAGCAGCTTAGGCGTCGCAGCTAGCACAGATACGCAGTATTTT
>TRBV5-1|.|.|TRBJ1-1
CASSIYLCSGGNTEAFF
.
>TRBV12-3/TRBV12-4|many|.|TRBJ2-5
CASSLSSGQETQYF
TGTGCCAGCAGTTTAAGTAGCGGCCAAGAGACCCAGTACTTC
>TRBV28|few|TRBD1|TRBJ1-2
CASALLEGQVGGYTF
TGTGCCAGCGCTCTTTTGGAGGGACAGGTGGGAGGCTACACCTTC
>TRBV2|.|TRBD1|TRBJ1-2
CASSVGVRGTYGYTF
TGTGCCAGCAGTGTTGGGGTCAGGGGGACCTATGGCTACACCTTC
>TRBV4-1|.|.|TRBJ2-2
CASSAPGRTTGELFF
TGCGCCAGCAGCGCCCCGGGACGCACAACCGGGGAGCTGTTTTTT
>TRBV13|.|.|TRBJ1-1
CASALGGTEAFF
TGTGCCAGCGCCCTCGGGGGGACTGAAGCTTTCTTT
>TRBV25-1|many|.|TRBJ2-2
CASSGGLSTGELFF
TGTGCCAGCTCCGGGGGACTCAGCACCGGGGAGCTGTTTTTT
>TRBV6-2/TRBV6-3|many|.|TRBJ1-6
CASISGFPLGSPLHF
TGTGCCAGCATTTCCGGCTTTCCCCTGGGATCACCCCTCCACTTT
>TRBV28|many|TRBD1|TRBJ2-3
CASRLGRYRGPVTDTQYF
TGTGCCAGCAGACTAGGACGTTACAGGGGGCCTGTAACAGATACGCAGTATTTT
>TRBV9|.|.|TRBJ1-4
CASSYGVNEKLFF
TGTGCCAGCTCATACGGAGTTAATGAAAAACTGTTTTTT
>TRBV24-1|.|.|TRBJ1-1
CATRGYTGISDEAFF
TGTGCCACCAGAGGTTACACAGGGATTTCGGATGAAGCTTTCTTT
>TRBV7-3|many|.|TRBJ2-1
CASSLAGRGEQFF
TGTGCCAGCAGCTTAGCAGGAAGGGGTGAGCAGTTCTTC
>TRBV19|.|.|TRBJ1-5
CASISDGNQPQHF
TGTGCCAGTATTTCGGATGGCAATCAGCCCCAGCATTTT